The 8 T cell receptor beta chains reported below all come from one sample, sequenced in a study of T cells after yellow fever vaccination. TCRdb reanalysed the 5' RACE reads using MiXCR and keeps one entry per CDR3 protein. The data show about 340,000 distinct CDR3 sequences, with about 4% seen just once and roughly a quarter held by the top ten. The source material was PBMCs, sampled 5 days after the yellow fever booster vaccination. The source is a man aged 18-30 years who received the YFV17D yellow fever vaccine.

This clonotype was seen at least ten times. The chain combines TRBV5-1 with TRBJ2-5; D is unresolved. The CDR3 sequence is 13 residues long. Per germline, CDR1 SGHRS and CDR2 YFSETQ. V was shortened by 4 bases and J by 5 bases, with 12 bases between the two germline ends. This chain's CDR3 is CASSPDPRETQYF. In DNA form, the CDR3 reads TGCGCCAGCAGCCCAGACCCACGTGAGACCCAGTACTTC. Drawing the rest from reference TRBV5-1 and TRBJ2-5, the complete variable domain is KAGVTQTPRYLIKTRGQQVTLSCSPISGHRSVSWYQQTPGQGLQFLFEYFSETQRNKGNFPGRFSGRQFSNSRSEMNVSTLELGDSALYLCASSPDPRETQYFGPGTRLLVL.

The chain couples TRBV19 to TRBJ1-2; D gene ambiguous. Germline CDR1 LNHDA, CDR2 SQIVND (reference sequence). Trimming cost V 4 bases and J 0 bases, with 9 bases left between them. The CDR3 loop spans 14 amino acids. The DNA for the CDR3 is TGTGCCAGTAGTAAGGACGGCGCTAACTATGGCTACACCTTC. Its protein is CASSKDGANYGYTF.

This clonotype appeared a few times. The rearrangement links TRBV5-6 to TRBJ1-6; weak D call: TRBD1 (6 bases). The CDR3 is 14 residues long. Germline V gene sequence: CDR1 SGHDT, CDR2 YYEEEE. The V end was cut by 3 bases, the J end by 4 bases, with 8 bases between. The CDR3 coding sequence is TGTGCCAGCAGCTCGACAGGTTATAATTCACCCCTCCACTTT. Encoded protein: CASSSTGYNSPLHF.

The chain combines TRBV6-1 with TRBJ2-3; TRBD1 aligns across 12 bases. The V and J ends lost 3 bases and 4 bases, in that order; junction bases with no gene match: 5. Germline V gene sequence: CDR1 MNHNS, CDR2 SASEGT. The CDR3 has 16 residues. DNA of the CDR3: TGTGCCAGCAGTGACCCCGGGACAGGGGGCTCAGATACGCAGTATTTT. Amino acid sequence: CASSDPGTGGSDTQYF.

In this sample, this clonotype turned up many times. The V gene is TRBV10-3, the J gene TRBJ2-7; D unresolved. This CDR3 is 13 amino acids long. The V and J ends lost 4 bases and 2 bases respectively, with 9 bases between them. Germline values: CDR1 ENHRY, CDR2 SYGVKD. The CDR3 sequence: CAISGDFAYEQYV. For the CDR3, the DNA is TGTGCCATCAGTGGTGATTTCGCCTACGAGCAGTACGTC.

This clonotype has just a few counts. V usage is TRBV5-1 and J usage is TRBJ2-1; TRBD1 is a possible D gene (6 bases). Germline V gene lookup returns CDR1 SGHRS and CDR2 YFSETQ. V was cut by 0 bases and J by 4 bases, with 8 bases left in between. CDR3 length equals 14 residues. The CDR3 protein is CASSLEGQYNEQFF. The CDR3 bases are TGCGCCAGCAGCTTGGAGGGACAATACAATGAGCAGTTCTTC.

This chain connects TRBV6-2 or TRBV6-3 to TRBJ1-2, with a possible D match to TRBD1 (6 bases). Germline CDR1 reads MNHEY; CDR2 reads SVGEGT. Trimming pared 8 bases from V and 2 bases from J, leaving 12 bases between. The CDR3 spans 13 residues. In nucleotides, the CDR3 is TGTGCCAGCGCCCAGGGGTTCAACTATGGCTACACCTTC. It translates to CASAQGFNYGYTF.

This clonotype was seen at least ten times. The V call is TRBV4-2, the J call TRBJ1-1; D remains ambiguous. Trimming took 1 base from V and 13 from J, leaving 25 bases between them. Germline CDR1 LGHNA, CDR2 YNFKEQ. The CDR3 has 16 residues. The CDR3 sequence: CASSQARFEVGKRDFF. CDR3 DNA sequence: TGTGCCAGCAGCCAAGCAAGGTTCGAGGTTGGGAAAAGGGATTTCTTT.